A selection of T cell receptor beta chains follows, all from one sample in a study of blood T cell repertoires in COVID-19. Profiling relied on immunoSEQ multiplex PCR, and the TCRdb table lists in-frame clones only, not all of them. There are 55,000 to 80,000 clones in the sample; 88% occur only once, and around 28% lies in the top ten. Sequencing used peripheral blood. The source is a man aged 50 or older with acute or convalescent COVID-19. The CDR3 runs from the conserved cysteine through the conserved F or W. D genes are given only for firm matches. Size values are once, few and many counts, or a class for expanded clones, and some rows have none.

j_call | d_call | clone_size | v_call | cdr3_aa | cdr3_nt
TRBJ2-1 | TRBD1 | . | TRBV10-3 | CATRDRADEQFF | TGTGCCACCCGGGACAGGGCAGATGAGCAGTTCTTC
TRBJ2-5 | TRBD1 | . | TRBV3-1/TRBV3-2 | CASSQVPRDRTRGQETQYF | TGTGCCAGCAGCCAAGTCCCCCGGGACAGGACCCGCGGCCAAGAGACCCAGTACTTC
TRBJ1-2 | TRBD1 | . | TRBV6-6 | CASRKQGGDRGYTF | TGTGCCAGCAGGAAACAGGGGGGGGATCGGGGCTACACCTTC
TRBJ1-2 | TRBD1 | few | TRBV6-1 | CASSEGGTGVAYGYTF | TGTGCCAGCAGTGAAGGGGGGACAGGGGTTGCCTATGGCTACACCTTC
TRBJ1-5 | . | . | TRBV19 | CASIAGAGSVQPQHF | TGTGCCAGTATCGCAGGGGCAGGGTCGGTCCAGCCCCAGCATTTT
TRBJ1-4 | . | . | TRBV7-2 | CASSFLDGVGEKLFF | TGTGCCAGCAGCTTTCTGGACGGGGTGGGTGAAAAACTGTTTTTT
TRBJ1-5 | . | . | TRBV3-1/TRBV3-2 | CASSPEHSNQPQHF | TGTGCCAGCAGCCCGGAGCATAGCAATCAGCCCCAGCATTTT
TRBJ2-7 | TRBD2 | few | TRBV10-3 | CAIRRTSVHEQYF | TGTGCCATCAGGAGGACTAGCGTCCACGAGCAGTACTTC
TRBJ1-4 | . | . | TRBV9 | CASSVGQGGGKLFF | TGTGCCAGCAGCGTAGGCCAGGGTGGCGGAAAACTGTTTTTT
TRBJ2-6 | . | . | TRBV6-5 | CASSRDSSGANVLTF | TGTGCCAGCAGTCGCGACAGCTCTGGGGCCAACGTCCTGACTTTC
TRBJ2-1 | . | . | TRBV6-5 | CASSYGAEQFF | TGTGCCAGCAGTTACGGGGCTGAGCAGTTCTTC
TRBJ1-1 | . | . | TRBV7-2 | CASSPNMNTEAFF | TGTGCCAGCAGCCCCAACATGAACACTGAAGCTTTCTTT
TRBJ1-1 | . | . | TRBV28 | CASSLRQNTEAFF | TGTGCCAGCAGTTTGAGGCAGAACACTGAAGCTTTCTTT
TRBJ2-6 | TRBD1 | . | TRBV29-1 | CSVEAAGTGVTNVLTF | TGCAGCGTTGAAGCCGCCGGGACAGGGGTTACCAACGTCCTGACTTTC
TRBJ2-5 | . | . | TRBV5-4 | CASSLKSDQETQYF | TGTGCCAGCAGCTTGAAATCAGACCAAGAGACCCAGTACTTC
TRBJ2-3 | . | . | TRBV6-5 | CASSYSEGTQYF | TGTGCCAGCAGTTACTCGGAGGGTACGCAGTATTTT
TRBJ2-7 | . | . | TRBV5-1 | CASSLGAGAYEQYF | TGCGCCAGCAGCTTGGGGGCAGGGGCCTACGAGCAGTACTTC
TRBJ2-1 | . | . | TRBV30 | CAWSRAYNEQFF | TGTGCCTGGAGCCGCGCGTACAATGAGCAGTTCTTC
TRBJ2-3 | . | . | TRBV5-4 | CASSLLSSQGADTQYF | TGTGCCAGCAGCTTGTTGTCTTCTCAGGGCGCAGATACGCAGTATTTT
TRBJ1-4 | . | . | TRBV12-1 | CASSSGAQGTNEKLFF | TGTGCCAGCAGCTCAGGGGCCCAGGGAACTAATGAAAAACTGTTTTTT
TRBJ2-6 | TRBD1 | . | TRBV5-1 | CASSLGQGQTGANVLTF | TGCGCCAGCAGCTTAGGACAGGGTCAAACTGGGGCCAACGTCCTGACTTTC
TRBJ2-2 | TRBD1 | . | TRBV4-1 | CASSQTGAFTGELFF | TGCGCCAGCAGCCAGACAGGGGCGTTCACCGGGGAGCTGTTTTTT
TRBJ2-7 | . | . | TRBV5-4 | CASSLFSAGTYEQYF | TGTGCCAGCAGCTTGTTCTCGGCAGGGACCTACGAGCAGTACTTC
TRBJ2-1 | TRBD2 | . | TRBV29-1 | CSVDGRTSSRNEQFF | TGCAGCGTTGATGGGCGGACTAGCAGTCGCAATGAGCAGTTCTTC
TRBJ2-2 | . | . | TRBV5-1 | CASNPARGANTGELFF | TGCGCCAGCAACCCAGCCAGGGGCGCGAACACCGGGGAGCTGTTTTTT
TRBJ2-2 | TRBD2 | once | TRBV3-1/TRBV3-2 | CASSPFLAGGAGELFF | TGTGCCAGCAGTCCCTTTTTAGCGGGGGGCGCCGGGGAGCTGTTTTTT
TRBJ1-5 | TRBD1 | . | TRBV6-5 | CASSYSNPRGNQPQHF | TGTGCCAGCAGTTACTCGAATCCCAGGGGGAATCAGCCCCAGCATTTT
TRBJ2-2 | . | . | TRBV19 | CASMIQGGYTGELFF | TGTGCCAGTATGATCCAGGGTGGATACACCGGGGAGCTGTTTTTT
TRBJ2-2 | . | . | TRBV10-1 | CASSETGVGGELFF | TGCGCCAGCAGTGAAACGGGAGTTGGCGGGGAGCTGTTTTTT
TRBJ1-2 | . | . | TRBV7-2 | CASSLASRRGYTF | TGTGCCAGCAGCTTAGCGTCCCGCAGGGGCTACACCTTC
TRBJ2-1 | TRBD2 | . | TRBV4-2 | CASSQDASGDPQFF | TGTGCCAGCAGCCAAGACGCCAGCGGGGACCCCCAGTTCTTC
TRBJ2-5 | TRBD2 | . | TRBV7-2 | CASSLAKLAGRRETQYF | TGTGCCAGCAGCTTAGCGAAGCTAGCGGGGCGCCGGGAGACCCAGTACTTC
TRBJ2-7 | TRBD1 | . | TRBV5-6 | CASNLGQGYSYEQYF | TGTGCCAGCAACCTAGGACAGGGGTATTCCTACGAGCAGTACTTC
TRBJ2-1 | TRBD2 | once | TRBV6-4 | CASSKTSGVIREQFF | TGTGCCAGCAGTAAGACTAGCGGGGTCATAAGGGAGCAGTTCTTC
TRBJ1-3 | . | . | TRBV9 | CASSVAPSGTGNTIYF | TGTGCCAGCAGCGTAGCCCCTTCGGGGACTGGAAACACCATATATTTT
TRBJ1-5 | TRBD1 | . | TRBV24-1 | CATSDSRGSNQPQHF | TGTGCCACCAGTGATAGCAGGGGGAGCAATCAGCCCCAGCATTTT
TRBJ2-3 | . | . | TRBV5-6 | CASSSFSDTQYF | TGTGCCAGCAGCTCCTTCTCAGATACGCAGTATTTT
TRBJ2-1 | . | . | TRBV2 | CASRMEGNEQFF | TGTGCCAGCCGTATGGAGGGCAATGAGCAGTTCTTC
TRBJ1-2 | TRBD1 | . | TRBV27 | CASSLGTGSYGYTF | TGTGCCAGCAGTTTAGGGACAGGGTCATATGGCTACACCTTC
TRBJ2-1 | TRBD2 | few | TRBV7-9 | CASSDPKRGGSNEQFF | TGTGCCAGCAGCGACCCCAAGCGGGGGGGTTCCAATGAGCAGTTCTTC
TRBJ2-1 | TRBD2 | . | TRBV7-3 | CASSRTRGNEQFF | TGTGCCAGCAGCCGTACGCGGGGGAATGAGCAGTTCTTC
TRBJ1-4 | . | . | TRBV11-2 | CASSPGTNEKLFF | TGTGCCAGCAGCCCGGGGACTAATGAAAAACTGTTTTTT
TRBJ1-1 | . | . | TRBV5-1 | CASTQGVGTEAFF | TGCGCCAGCACCCAAGGGGTGGGAACTGAAGCTTTCTTT
TRBJ2-2 | . | . | TRBV9 | CASSSRQANTGELFF | TGTGCCAGCAGCTCGAGACAGGCCAACACCGGGGAGCTGTTTTTT
TRBJ1-1 | TRBD1 | . | TRBV2 | CASSSQGGDTEAFF | TGTGCCAGCAGTAGCCAGGGGGGAGACACTGAAGCTTTCTTT
TRBJ1-1 | . | . | TRBV9 | CASSGRGEAFF | TGTGCCAGCAGCGGTAGGGGTGAAGCTTTCTTT
TRBJ2-5 | . | once | TRBV10-1 | CASSTGLGETQYF | TGCGCCAGCAGCACAGGGTTAGGGGAGACCCAGTACTTC
TRBJ2-5 | TRBD1 | . | TRBV4-2 | CASSQDGDSRSETQYF | TGTGCCAGCAGCCAAGATGGGGACAGTCGTTCGGAGACCCAGTACTTC
TRBJ2-2 | . | . | TRBV27 | CASSIRTTVGTGELFF | TGTGCCAGCAGCATAAGGACAACAGTCGGGACCGGGGAGCTGTTTTTT
TRBJ1-2 | TRBD1 | . | TRBV6-1 | CASSDRGTYGYTF | TGTGCCAGCAGTGACAGGGGGACCTATGGCTACACCTTC
TRBJ1-5 | . | . | TRBV5-5 | CASSLEASNKPQHF | TGTGCCAGCAGCCTTGAGGCCTCCAATAAGCCCCAGCATTTT